The T cell receptor beta chain described here comes from a study of blood T cell repertoires in COVID-19 (dated by TCRdb to about 2020). About the study as a whole: Samples covering the acute and convalescent phases of COVID-19 were provided by collaborators in the United States, Italy and Spain. The prospective study material was composed of cDNA or gDNA derived from T cells, B-cell-depleted T cells, or PBMCs. Deeply sampled blood TCRbeta repertoires from subjects exposed to, actively infected with, or recovered from COVID-19 were included in the dataset. The repertoires were released in a freely available public database intended as a resource for research on the immune response to SARS-CoV-2. The samples were drawn from the first 160 participants of the ongoing ImmuneRACE study and from about 1,200 subjects provided by 6 global collaborators. The sample metadata nearly always contained a de-identified subject ID, COVID-19 status, age in years and sex. Where available, HLA class I and class II types were obtained from metadata supplied by the sample provider rather than from assay-based typing.

Findings and caveats that apply to the study as a whole: Clinical and demographic metadata were provided uncurated, with the amount varying by source and participant.

Worth noting for this clone: Its cognate antigen has yet to be identified. There are no base qualities to consult, and no much larger clone falls within one base.

Collaborating institutions collected whole blood in K2EDTA tubes following their own protocols. For TCRbeta analysis, collaborators shipped samples as frozen whole blood, isolated PBMCs, or DNA extracted from either of those sample types. TCRbeta CDR3 regions were amplified from genomic DNA by means of the immunoSEQ Assay, a bias-controlled multiplex PCR. The published analysis was carried out like this. The number of nucleated cells in each sample was estimated by amplification of reference gene primers within the assay. Sequence reads were collapsed and filtered to measure the absolute abundance of every unique TCRbeta CDR3 rearrangement. For each sample, productive Simpson clonality was calculated as the square root of Simpson's diversity index over productive rearrangements. Imported from immuneACCESS, the table was reduced by TCRdb to in-frame sequences with V and J called. These copies leave out some clones; in studies compared against another copy, an unresolved V gene accounts for under half, and the cause of the remainder is not known. V, J and clone size reflect that table, while D and trimming were determined from the DNA. This sample gives about 88,000 clones in total; 88% of them show up just once. Together, the top ten hold approximately 12% of the sample.

V is reduced by 1 base and J by 4 bases, leaving a spacing of 7 bases between them. Inclusive of the bounding cysteine and phenylalanine, the CDR3 is 13 residues long. The DNA shown is the 39-base CDR3, in frame from base 1. From a lookup of the germline V gene, CDR1 and CDR2 are SGHAT and FQNNGV. The chain links TRBV11-2 with TRBJ1-2; confidence is insufficient to name the D gene. The sequence was obtained from a man older than 75 with acute or convalescent COVID-19. The sample consisted of peripheral blood. The CDR3 sequence is CASSLGLRYGYTF. The sequenced DNA: TGTGCCAGCAGCTTAGGGCTTCGCTATGGCTACACCTTC.